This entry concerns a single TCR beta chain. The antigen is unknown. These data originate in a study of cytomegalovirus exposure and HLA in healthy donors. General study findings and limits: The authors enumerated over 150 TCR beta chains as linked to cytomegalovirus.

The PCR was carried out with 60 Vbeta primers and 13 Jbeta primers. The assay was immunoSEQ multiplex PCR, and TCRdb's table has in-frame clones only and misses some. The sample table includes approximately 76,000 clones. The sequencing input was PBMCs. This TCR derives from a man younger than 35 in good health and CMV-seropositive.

The CDR3 here is CASSLAAGAVGELFF. CDR3 sequence (DNA): TGCGCCAGCAGCTTGGCCGCGGGGGCGGTCGGGGAGCTGTTTTTT. The chain carries TRBV5-1 and TRBJ2-2; tentatively, D is TRBD2 (7 bases). The CDR3 covers 15 residues. Trimming left V 0 bases short and J 7 bases short, with 13 bases between. Germline V CDR1 and CDR2: SGHRS, YFSETQ.